This T cell receptor beta chain comes out of a study of T cell clonotyping in hematopoietic cell transplantation. Study results and limitations: Pathologically expanded recipient clonotypes increased progressively from day 30 to day 180 as diversity fell. Graft donor and pretransplant recipient Inverse Simpson Index values predicted broader posttransplant TCR diversity. Cells were unsorted, so CD4 and CD8 contributions were not separated.

Details on this clone: The antigen remains undetermined.

Libraries were prepared by immunoSEQ multiplex PCR; TCRdb keeps only in-frame clonotypes and omits some of them. This table holds about 43,000 clones, 95% found once. The receptor's source is a man between 25 and 39 years old in good health. Some clones in this sample may be carry-over from other donors' samples. Sequencing input: peripheral blood mononuclear cells.

CDR3 coding DNA: TGTGCCAGCAGTGTCGGCAACAGGTTGGCAGAGACCCAGTACTTC. Its translation is CASSVGNRLAETQYF. The V call is TRBV2, the J call TRBJ2-5; TRBD1 is a possible D gene (5 bases). CDR1 is SNHLY and CDR2 is FYNNEI in the germline V gene. There are 15 residues in the CDR3. V was shortened by 4 bases and J by 4 bases, with 16 bases between the two germline ends.